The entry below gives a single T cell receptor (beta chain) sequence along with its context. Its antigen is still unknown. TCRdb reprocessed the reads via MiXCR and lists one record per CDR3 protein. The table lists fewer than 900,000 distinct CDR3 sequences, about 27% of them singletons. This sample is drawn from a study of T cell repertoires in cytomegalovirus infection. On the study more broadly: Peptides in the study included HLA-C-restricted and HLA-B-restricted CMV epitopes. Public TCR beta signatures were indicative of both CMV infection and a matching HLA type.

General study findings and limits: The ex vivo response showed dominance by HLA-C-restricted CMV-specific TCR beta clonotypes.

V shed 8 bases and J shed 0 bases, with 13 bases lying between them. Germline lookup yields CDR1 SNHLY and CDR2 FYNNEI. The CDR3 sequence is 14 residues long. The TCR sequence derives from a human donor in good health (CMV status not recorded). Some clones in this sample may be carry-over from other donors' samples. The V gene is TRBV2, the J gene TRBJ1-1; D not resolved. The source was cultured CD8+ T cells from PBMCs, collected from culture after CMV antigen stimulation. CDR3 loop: CASFTGNLNTEAFF. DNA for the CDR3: TGTGCCAGCTTCACGGGAAACCTGAACACTGAAGCTTTCTTT.